These 27 T cell receptor beta chains came from one sample sequenced in a study of tumor and adjacent non-tumor tissue in lung cancer. TCRbeta libraries were built with three rounds of nested PCR, modified from ARM-PCR. Via MiXCR, TCRdb re-called the multiplex PCR reads, giving one row per CDR3 protein. The sample lists 43,000 or so distinct CDR3 sequences, roughly 60% occurring once. This sample's RNA came from whole unsorted tissue. Distant lung tissue was collected more than 3 cm away from the tumor edge. Sequenced material: distant non-tumor lung tissue. These TCRs come from a man over 45 with non-small cell lung cancer.

Note on this clonotype: Just one base apart from a much larger clone, this may be a read error. The V gene is TRBV19, the J gene TRBJ1-1, with a tentative D call TRBD1 (6 bases). V lost 3 bases, J lost 7 bases, and 12 bases lay in between. Per the germline V gene, CDR1 is LNHDA and CDR2 is SQIVND (reference sequence). The CDR3 sequence is 13 residues long. The CDR3 region has the DNA TGTGCCAGTAGTATGAGCGGGACAATTGAAGCTTTCTTT. It encodes CASSMSGTIEAFF. The variable domain in full, completed from reference TRBV19 and TRBJ1-1, reads DGGITQSPKYLFRKEGQNVTLSCEQNLNHDAMYWYRQDPGQGLRLIYYSQIVNDFQKGDIAEGYSVSREKKESFPLTVTSAQKNPTAFYLCASSMSGTIEAFFGQGTRLTVV.

This clonotype has ten or more counts. V and J are TRBV7-9 and TRBJ2-7; the match to TRBD1 covers 9 bases. Germline lookup yields CDR1 SEHNR and CDR2 FQNEAQ (reference sequence). J lost 5 bases, V lost 5 bases, and 4 bases had no gene match. The CDR3 length is 13 residues. DNA for the CDR3: TGTGCCAGCAGCCGGACAGGGGAGCACGAGCAGTACTTC. It encodes CASSRTGEHEQYF.

CDR3 nucleotide sequence: TGTGCCAGCAGCGAAGTCATGGGGCAGGTCGGGGAGCTGTTTTTT. This translates into CASSEVMGQVGELFF. The rearrangement uses TRBV6-5 and TRBJ2-2; tentatively, D is TRBD1 (5 bases). V gave up 6 bases and J gave up 7 bases, with 18 bases separating them. Per germline, CDR1 MNHEY and CDR2 SVGAGI. This CDR3 comprises 15 residues.

In this sample, this clonotype turned up many times. The rearrangement uses TRBV6-6 and TRBJ2-3, with D maybe TRBD2 (5 bases). CDR3 size: 12 residues. Between the trimmed V and J ends, which lost 7 bases and 1 base, there was a span of 6 bases. Per the germline V gene, CDR1 is MNHNY and CDR2 is SVGAGI (reference sequence). The CDR3 DNA follows: TGTGCCAGCAAGGAGGGCACAGATACGCAGTATTTT. Translation gives CASKEGTDTQYF.

CDR3 nucleotide sequence: TGTGCCAGCAGCCGAGCGGTGCAGGATGCCCAGTACTTC. Protein product: CASSRAVQDAQYF. This rearrangement joins TRBV13 to TRBJ2-5; a possible D gene is TRBD2 (5 bases). The germline CDR1 and CDR2 sequences are PRHDT and FYEKMQ (reference sequence). The CDR3 covers 13 residues. V was shortened by 5 bases and J by 9 bases, with 16 bases between the two germline ends.

Notes on this clonotype: This may stem from a read error, because a much larger clone lies one nucleotide away. The chain employs TRBV28 and TRBJ2-7, with a possible D match to TRBD1 (5 bases). Per the germline V gene, CDR1 is MDHEN and CDR2 is SYDVKM. The CDR3 totals 13 residues. The CDR3 spells CTSSLGRDYEQYF. The CDR3 nucleotides read TGTACCAGCAGTTTAGGCAGGGACTACGAGCAGTACTTC. The full variable domain, with the rest looked up from reference TRBV28 and TRBJ2-7, is DVKVTQSSRYLVKRTGEKVFLECVQDMDHENMFWYRQDPGLGLRLIYFSYDVKMKEKGDIPEGYSVSREKKERFSLILESASTNQTSMYLCTSSLGRDYEQYFGPGTRLTVT.

The sample holds many counts of this clonotype. The V call is TRBV5-1, the J call TRBJ2-7; 9 nucleotides align to TRBD1. The CDR3 spans 16 residues. V lost 0 bases and J lost 3; bases outside the gene matches: 7. The germline gives CDR1 SGHRS, CDR2 YFSETQ. The CDR3 DNA reads TGCGCCAGCAGCTTGGTGACGGGACAGGGACTCTACGAGCAGTACTTC. It translates to CASSLVTGQGLYEQYF.

The chain joins TRBV4-1 to TRBJ2-7; 7 nucleotides match TRBD2. CDR3 length equals 15 residues. Germline assignment: CDR1 MGHRA and CDR2 YSYEKL. The junction had 11 bases not matched to a gene; V was cut back by 4 bases and J by 5 bases. The CDR3 DNA reads as TGCGCCAGCAGCCGAGGAAACTTGGGGGGGGACGAGCAGTACTTC. It codes for CASSRGNLGGDEQYF.

This clonotype was observed at least ten times. The chain combines TRBV5-1 with TRBJ2-7; 9 bases line up with TRBD1. The CDR3 runs to 15 residues. J was trimmed by 5 bases and V by 2 bases; bases with no gene match: 8. Looked up from germline, CDR1 is SGHRS and CDR2 is YFSETQ. CDR3 nucleotides: TGCGCCAGCAGCTTATACCCGGGACAGGGCGACGAGCAGTACTTC. Its protein product is CASSLYPGQGDEQYF.

This clonotype was seen just once. The junction shows a germline mismatch at one end, possibly a read error. The chain uses TRBV11-2 and TRBJ2-3; D ambiguous. Germline V gene sequence: CDR1 SGHAT, CDR2 FQNNGV. This CDR3 is built from 14 residues. The CDR3 spells CASSSMLPTDRQYF. The CDR3 bases are TGTGCCAGCAGCTCTATGTTGCCCACAGATAGGCAGTATTTT.

This clonotype is medium-sized within its sample. V usage is TRBV11-3 and J usage is TRBJ1-1; D is perhaps TRBD1 (6 bases). The CDR3 covers 12 residues. Germline assignment: CDR1 SGHNT and CDR2 YENEEA. V dropped 5 bases and J dropped 2 bases, with 6 bases sitting between them. The CDR3 here is CASSGTNTEAFF. The CDR3 DNA reads as TGTGCCAGCAGCGGGACAAACACTGAAGCTTTCTTT.

In the case of this clonotype: This may arise from a read error, as a much more abundant clone is one base away. The rearrangement uses TRBV20-1 and TRBJ2-7, with a weak D call TRBD1 (11 bases). With 7 bases removed from V and 3 bases from J, the gap between germline ends came to 28 bases. Per germline, CDR1 DFQATT and CDR2 SNEGSKA (reference sequence). The CDR3 has 17 amino acids. As DNA, the CDR3 is TGCAGTGTTACGGGACAGGGGGGACTAGCGAGTGACTACGAGCAGTACTTC. This translates into CSVTGQGGLASDYEQYF.

A remark on this clonotype: The junction differs from germline at one of its ends, possibly a read error. The chain links TRBV7-9 to TRBJ2-5; 13 nucleotides align to TRBD2. CDR3 length: 14 residues. Per germline, CDR1 SEHNR and CDR2 FQNEAQ (reference sequence). The CDR3 loop reads CVSSSGTSGVTQYF. Written as DNA, the CDR3 is TGTGTCAGCAGCTCCGGGACTAGCGGGGTGACCCAGTACTTC.

With regard to this clonotype: Since the CDR3 does not end with the conserved phenylalanine or tryptophan, this likely comes from a read error. The DNA is left out, because the CDR3 cannot be placed on it with certainty; the CDR3 is given as TCRdb lists it. The CDR3 loop is CASSQERGIQGEKLLL. This rearrangement joins TRBV4-1 to TRBJ1-4; the tabulated D call, TRBD1, remains unverified against the DNA. Germline CDR1 and CDR2: MGHRA and YSYEKL. Inclusive of both ends, the CDR3 amounts to 16 amino acids.

This clonotype occurred many times. The chain has TRBV28 and TRBJ2-1, with D perhaps matching TRBD2 (6 bases). The V end lost 1 base, the J end lost 8 bases, and 18 bases lay between the germline ends. Looked up from germline, CDR1 is MDHEN and CDR2 is SYDVKM. The CDR3 consists of 16 residues. In DNA, the CDR3 is TGTGCCAGCAGTTTATCCGCCGGGAGCTCCCCCCATGAGCAGTTCTTC. This codes for CASSLSAGSSPHEQFF.

This clonotype was seen a few times. The chain uses TRBV24-1 and TRBJ2-5; 8 nucleotides match TRBD1. With 2 bases clipped from V and 5 bases from J, the junction kept 6 bases outside the gene matches. Germline values: CDR1 KGHDR, CDR2 SFDVKD. The CDR3 extends over 15 amino acids. CDR3 amino acids: CATSDSGQGKETQYF. CDR3 DNA: TGTGCCACCAGTGATTCCGGACAGGGCAAGGAGACCCAGTACTTC.

This clonotype was picked up a small number of times. A read error may be the cause here, since a much bigger clone is one base away. The genes are TRBV29-1 and TRBJ1-4; D gene unclear. V lost 8 bases and J 3 bases, leaving 7 bases between the germline ends. The CDR3 runs 11 residues. Germline V gene data show CDR1 as SQVTM and CDR2 as ANQGSEA. CDR3 coding DNA: TGCAGCAGGTGGGCTAATGAAAAACTGTTTTTT. Its translation is CSRWANEKLFF.

In the case of this clonotype: This may stem from a read error, because a much larger clone lies one nucleotide away. This chain joins TRBV20-1 and TRBJ2-7; TRBD1 might be the D (5 bases). The CDR3 has 14 amino acids. Germline CDR1 and CDR2: DFQATT and SNEGSKA (reference sequence). The CDR3 coding sequence is TGCAGTGCTAGAGATCAGGGCAGCCATGTGGAGCAGCACTTC. Amino acids: CSARDQGSHVEQHF.

The chain has TRBV6-5 and TRBJ1-3; no firm D call. The CDR3 sequence is 14 residues long. The ends were cut back, 10 bases at V and 4 bases at J, with 17 bases in the middle. The germline gives CDR1 MNHEY, CDR2 SVGAGI. The CDR3 region has the DNA TGTGCCACCACGCGCACGGCGGTGGGAAACACCATATATTTT. Its protein product is CATTRTAVGNTIYF.

This clonotype was found once. Germline is not matched at one junction end, which may reflect a read error. This chain connects TRBV28 to TRBJ2-7, with a tentative D call TRBD2 (5 bases). From germline, CDR1 is MDHEN and CDR2 SYDVKM. The CDR3 is 12 amino acids. The DNA of the CDR3 is TGTGTCAGCAGCCACCCCCGGGGCGAGCAGTACTTC. Amino acid sequence: CVSSHPRGEQYF. The entire variable domain, with the rest obtained from reference TRBV28 and TRBJ2-7, is as follows: DVKVTQSSRYLVKRTGEKVFLECVQDMDHENMFWYRQDPGLGLRLIYFSYDVKMKEKGDIPEGYSVSREKKERFSLILESASTNQTSMYLCVSSHPRGEQYFGPGTRLTVT.

In its sample, this clonotype was seen once. One base away lies a much larger clone, so this may be a sequencing read error. The chain carries TRBV5-4 and TRBJ2-2, with 8 positions matching TRBD1. Germline V gene sequence: CDR1 SGHNT, CDR2 YYREEE (reference sequence). CDR3 length equals 14 residues. The CDR3 loop reads CASSLQGAGGQLFF. For the CDR3, the DNA is TGTGCCAGCAGCTTGCAGGGGGCTGGCGGGCAGCTGTTTTTT.

As concerns this clonotype: Since a much larger clone is just one base distant, this may be a read error. The chain carries TRBV5-1 and TRBJ2-7; D ambiguous. The V end was cut by 4 bases, the J end by 2 bases, with 13 bases between. The germline gives CDR1 SGHRS, CDR2 YFSETQ. The CDR3 is 14 amino acids. The CDR3 bases are TGCGCCAGCAGCCGCCTACAGAACCCCTACGAGCAGTACTTC. Translating gives CASSRLQNPYEQYF.

This clonotype was recorded at least ten times. This chain connects TRBV4-1 to TRBJ1-2; 8 nucleotides align to TRBD1. Germline assignment: CDR1 MGHRA and CDR2 YSYEKL. Unmatched junction bases numbered 5, after V lost 0 bases and J lost 2 bases. The CDR3 totals 16 residues. The DNA for the CDR3 is TGCGCCAGCAGCCAAGATAAGACAGGGGCGAACTATGGCTACACCTTC. It codes for CASSQDKTGANYGYTF.

Concerning this clonotype itself: With a much larger clone just one base away, this may be a read error. The chain uses TRBV7-9 and TRBJ1-6; D may be TRBD1 (5 bases). The CDR3 runs 14 residues. Looked up from germline, CDR1 is SEHNR and CDR2 is FQNEAQ (reference sequence). For the CDR3, the DNA is TGTGCCAACAGCTCTGGGTTCAGGGATTCACCCCTCCACTTT. Translating gives CANSSGFRDSPLHF.

Only one count was recorded for this clonotype. Relative to the germline gene, one junction end is altered; a read error may explain this. CDR3 bases: TGTGCCAGGAGCCCTGGACAGGGGGCACAAGAGACCCAGTATTTC. Encoded protein: CARSPGQGAQETQYF. This chain links TRBV11-1 with TRBJ2-5, with TRBD1 matching over 11 bases. This CDR3 has 15 residues. Germline V CDR1 and CDR2: SGHAT, FQDESV (reference sequence).

About this clonotype itself: This may stem from a read error, because a much larger clone lies one nucleotide away. The chain combines TRBV28 with TRBJ2-3, with 9 positions matching TRBD2. Germline CDR1 is MDHEN and CDR2 is SYDVKM. Germline trimming cut 5 bases from V and 2 bases from J; bases unmatched to any gene: 17. CDR3 length: 19 amino acids. The DNA of the CDR3 is TGTGCCAGCAGTGCTTTAGCGGGAGTCCCGACGGGCGACACAGATACGCAGTATTTT. It codes for CASSALAGVPTGDTDTQYF. The whole variable domain, filled in from reference TRBV28 and TRBJ2-3, reads DVKVTQSSRYLVKRTGEKVFLECVQDMDHENMFWYRQDPGLGLRLIYFSYDVKMKEKGDIPEGYSVSREKKERFSLILESASTNQTSMYLCASSALAGVPTGDTDTQYFGPGTRLTVL.

This clonotype has only a few counts. The conserved final phenylalanine or tryptophan is absent from the CDR3, which likely points to a read error. The chain couples TRBV6-5 to TRBJ2-2, with TRBD1 matching 8 bases. CDR3 length: 15 residues. Germline V gene sequence: CDR1 MNHEY, CDR2 SVGAGI. The CDR3 DNA is TGTGCCGGCAGCAAAGTCAGGGGGCAGGCCGGGGGGCTGTTTCTT. It yields the protein CAGSKVRGQAGGLFL.